Sequencing of this TCR beta chain was carried out in a study of T-cell reconstitution after alpha-beta-depleted transplantation in children. Unique molecular identifiers were incorporated when the TCRbeta library was constructed. MiXCR, run by TCRdb on the PCR reads, gives a single entry per CDR3 protein. The sample lists 380,000 or so distinct CDR3 sequences, roughly 13% occurring once. This clonotype was picked up a small number of times. The clonotype originates from a human donor who donated a stem cell graft to a child with Fanconi anemia. The sequencing used PBMCs, collected from the stem cell graft.

This chain's CDR3 is CASSLGSLSTDTQYF. The CDR3 coding sequence is TGCGCCAGCAGCTTAGGGTCCCTCTCCACAGATACGCAGTATTTT. This chain connects TRBV5-1 to TRBJ2-3; D remains ambiguous. CDR1 and CDR2 (germline): SGHRS, YFSETQ. CDR3 length: 15 amino acids. V lost 2 bases to trimming and J lost 2 bases, with 12 bases between them.